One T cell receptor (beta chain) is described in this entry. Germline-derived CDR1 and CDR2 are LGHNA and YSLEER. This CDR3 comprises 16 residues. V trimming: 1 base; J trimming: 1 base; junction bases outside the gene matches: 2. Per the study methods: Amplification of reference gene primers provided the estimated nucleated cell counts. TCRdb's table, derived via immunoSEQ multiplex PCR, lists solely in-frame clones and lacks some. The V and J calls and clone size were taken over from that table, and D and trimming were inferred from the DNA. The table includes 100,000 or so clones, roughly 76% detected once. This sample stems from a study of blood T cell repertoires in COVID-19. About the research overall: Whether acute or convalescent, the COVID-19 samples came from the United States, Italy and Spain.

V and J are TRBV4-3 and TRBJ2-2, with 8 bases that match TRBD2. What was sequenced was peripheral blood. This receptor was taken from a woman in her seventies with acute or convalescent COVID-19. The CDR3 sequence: CASSQGLAQNTGELFF. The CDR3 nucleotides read TGCGCCAGCAGCCAAGGACTAGCGCAGAACACCGGGGAGCTGTTTTTT.